This is a list of T cell receptor beta chains from one sample in a study of T cell responses to AZD1222 COVID-19 vaccine. Profiled with immunoSEQ multiplex PCR; TCRdb holds only in-frame clones, not every one. This sample has 90,000 to 150,000 clones, with around 90% found just once. This sample comprised peripheral blood, obtained on day 0 of AZD1222 vaccination. The receptors derive from an adult in good health. Each CDR3 is given with its conserved first and last residue. Each record gives: V gene, CDR3 protein.

v_gene: TRBV4-1; CDR3aa: CASSQPRPRDRIKHLNYGYTF
v_gene: TRBV4-1; CDR3aa: CASSQQGGLAGGYNEQFF
v_gene: TRBV7-3; CDR3aa: CASSPGQGGNYGYTF
v_gene: TRBV5-4; CDR3aa: CASSSGLERFF
v_gene: TRBV30; CDR3aa: CAWRTGGLNTEAFF
v_gene: TRBV18; CDR3aa: CASSPQSDNQPQHF
v_gene: TRBV5-1; CDR3aa: CASSLELGPTEAFF
v_gene: TRBV7-9; CDR3aa: CASSHNPGQFF
v_gene: TRBV2; CDR3aa: CASRGGRQETQYF
v_gene: TRBV30; CDR3aa: CAWNPTGRAEAFF
v_gene: TRBV29-1; CDR3aa: CSVVQGDFYGYTF
v_gene: TRBV5-4; CDR3aa: CASSLDKNTGELFF
v_gene: TRBV12-3/TRBV12-4; CDR3aa: CASSPGKGSQFF
v_gene: TRBV9; CDR3aa: CASSAHVLAYNEQFF
v_gene: TRBV5-4; CDR3aa: CASSLWLAGSYEQYF
v_gene: TRBV11-3; CDR3aa: CASSLAAEVGEQFF
v_gene: TRBV9; CDR3aa: CASSASGGGYEQYF
v_gene: TRBV6-6; CDR3aa: CASSRQGPSSNTEAFF
v_gene: TRBV7-2; CDR3aa: CASSLVGTTNTEAFF
v_gene: TRBV5-1; CDR3aa: CASSLAGRGEKLFF
v_gene: TRBV28; CDR3aa: CASRVGQGVGYTF
v_gene: TRBV21-1; CDR3aa: CASSTVSASRDTQYF
v_gene: TRBV3-1/TRBV3-2; CDR3aa: CASSQGIPPRAWYTF
v_gene: TRBV25-1; CDR3aa: CASSEGLRAFF
v_gene: TRBV30; CDR3aa: CAWSVGRIDTGELFF
v_gene: TRBV18; CDR3aa: CASSTTAGTAYEQYF
v_gene: TRBV5-8; CDR3aa: CASSPGGAQETQYF
v_gene: TRBV28; CDR3aa: CASMIPASGSRDEQFF
v_gene: TRBV15; CDR3aa: CATSREDRGLSGGYTF
v_gene: TRBV18; CDR3aa: CASSDTGGYNEQFF
v_gene: TRBV7-3; CDR3aa: CASSPRADRVRTEAFF
v_gene: TRBV5-4; CDR3aa: CASSETRKGASMLFF
v_gene: TRBV7-9; CDR3aa: CASSPRSKYEQYF
v_gene: TRBV28; CDR3aa: CASSAPGHSLGTGELFF
v_gene: TRBV21-1; CDR3aa: CASSLKIRDRGRSSGNTIYF
v_gene: TRBV10-2; CDR3aa: CASTSVGDYNEQFF
v_gene: TRBV7-9; CDR3aa: CASSRGTGTGNQPQHF
v_gene: TRBV24-1; CDR3aa: CATSDGYGYTF
v_gene: TRBV3-1/TRBV3-2; CDR3aa: CASRRQGAPFREAFF
v_gene: TRBV5-1; CDR3aa: CASSSGQSHSYNEQFF
v_gene: TRBV12-3/TRBV12-4; CDR3aa: CASTLGGGNTIYF
v_gene: TRBV7-9; CDR3aa: CASSAGGVNTEAFF
v_gene: TRBV19; CDR3aa: CASSQGSGYGYTF
v_gene: TRBV5-1; CDR3aa: CASSSVNGNTEAFF
v_gene: TRBV11-2; CDR3aa: CASSPRTRQETQYF